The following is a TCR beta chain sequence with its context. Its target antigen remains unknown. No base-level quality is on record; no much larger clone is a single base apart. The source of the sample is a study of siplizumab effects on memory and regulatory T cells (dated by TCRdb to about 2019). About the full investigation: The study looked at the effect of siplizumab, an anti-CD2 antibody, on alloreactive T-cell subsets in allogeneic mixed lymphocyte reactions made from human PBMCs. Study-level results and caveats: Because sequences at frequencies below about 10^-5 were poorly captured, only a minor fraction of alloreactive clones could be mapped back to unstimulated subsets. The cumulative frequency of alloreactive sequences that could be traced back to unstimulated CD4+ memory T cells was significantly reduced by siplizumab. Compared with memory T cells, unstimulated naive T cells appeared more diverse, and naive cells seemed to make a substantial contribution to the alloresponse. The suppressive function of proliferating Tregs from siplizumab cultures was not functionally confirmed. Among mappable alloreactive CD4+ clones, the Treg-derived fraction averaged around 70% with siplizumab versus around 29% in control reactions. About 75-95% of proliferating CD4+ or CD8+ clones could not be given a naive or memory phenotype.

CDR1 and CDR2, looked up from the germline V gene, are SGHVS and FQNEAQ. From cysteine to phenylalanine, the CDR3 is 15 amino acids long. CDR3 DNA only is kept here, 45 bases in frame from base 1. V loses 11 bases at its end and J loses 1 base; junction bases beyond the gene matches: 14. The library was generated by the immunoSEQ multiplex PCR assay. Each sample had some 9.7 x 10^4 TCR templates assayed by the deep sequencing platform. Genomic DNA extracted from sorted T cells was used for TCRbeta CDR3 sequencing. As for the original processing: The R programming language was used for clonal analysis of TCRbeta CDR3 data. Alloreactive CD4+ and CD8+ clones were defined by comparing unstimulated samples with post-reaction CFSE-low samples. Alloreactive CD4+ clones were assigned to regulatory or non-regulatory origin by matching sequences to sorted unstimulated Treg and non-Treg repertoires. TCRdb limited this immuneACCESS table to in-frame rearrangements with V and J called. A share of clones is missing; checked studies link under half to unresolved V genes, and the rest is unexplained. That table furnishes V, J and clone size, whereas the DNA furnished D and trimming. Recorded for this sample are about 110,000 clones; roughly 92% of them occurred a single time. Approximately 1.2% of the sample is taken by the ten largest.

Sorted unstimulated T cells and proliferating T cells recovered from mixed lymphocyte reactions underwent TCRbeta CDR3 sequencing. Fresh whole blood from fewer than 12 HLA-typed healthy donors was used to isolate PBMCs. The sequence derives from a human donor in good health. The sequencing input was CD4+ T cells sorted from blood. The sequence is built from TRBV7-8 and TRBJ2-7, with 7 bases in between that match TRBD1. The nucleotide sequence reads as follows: TGTGCCTGCCGGGACAGCCGATTCAAGTCCTACGAGCAGTACTTC. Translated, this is CACRDSRFKSYEQYF.